Following are 26 T cell receptor beta chains from one sample sequenced in a study of cytomegalovirus exposure and HLA in healthy donors. This PCR relied on a set of 60 Vbeta primers and 13 Jbeta primers. This table comes from immunoSEQ multiplex PCR, and its TCRdb copy is limited to in-frame clones, with some not included. The data hold 130,000 or so clones, with 65% to 90% observed a single time. Sequencing was done on a sample of PBMCs. All receptors derive from a man aged 25 to 40 in good health and CMV-seronegative.

The chain recombines TRBV7-9 with TRBJ2-7; D is undetermined. Germline CDR1 and CDR2: SEHNR and FQNEAQ (reference sequence). Trimming shortened V by 5 bases and J by 0 bases, and 8 bases separated the two germline ends. This CDR3 has 13 amino acids. The CDR3 spells CASSPPSSYEQYF. CDR3 in DNA: TGTGCCAGCAGCCCACCGAGCTCCTACGAGCAGTACTTC.

This sequence joins TRBV27 and TRBJ2-3; perhaps TRBD2 as D (5 bases). Per the germline V gene, CDR1 is MNHEY and CDR2 is SMNVEV (reference sequence). The CDR3 runs to 15 residues. V lost 5 bases and J 2 bases, leaving 14 bases between the germline ends. The CDR3 sequence is CASSKPRGHTDTQYF. The CDR3 nucleotides read TGTGCCAGCAGTAAACCCAGAGGGCACACAGATACGCAGTATTTT.

V usage is TRBV6-5 and J usage is TRBJ2-3; D gene unclear. This CDR3 spans 13 amino acids. Germline assignment: CDR1 MNHEY and CDR2 SVGAGI. Trimming removed 6 bases at V and 4 bases at J, with 11 bases between. The CDR3 DNA sequence: TGTGCCAGCAGCCTTCTAGGCGCAGATACGCAGTATTTT. This sequence encodes CASSLLGADTQYF.

CDR3 DNA sequence: TGTGCCACCATCAAGGAGGGGAGTCCCACCGGGGAGCTGTTTTTT. Its protein is CATIKEGSPTGELFF. The chain recombines TRBV6-1 with TRBJ2-2; possibly TRBD2 for D (6 bases). V was trimmed by 10 bases and J by 4 bases, leaving 19 bases between them. The CDR3 has 15 residues. Per the germline V gene, CDR1 is MNHNS and CDR2 is SASEGT.

V and J are TRBV5-1 and TRBJ1-2; the match to TRBD1 covers 11 bases. The CDR3 has 16 amino acids. Germline CDR1 SGHRS, CDR2 YFSETQ. The ends lost 4 bases at V and 4 bases at J; junction bases unmatched: 9. CDR3 sequence (DNA): TGCGCCAGCAGCGACGGGACAGGGGGTCCCTCCTATGGCTACACCTTC. This translates into CASSDGTGGPSYGYTF.

The chain couples TRBV5-4 to TRBJ2-7; the match to TRBD1 covers 7 bases. Germline CDR1 and CDR2: SGHNT and YYREEE (reference sequence). V shed 0 bases, J shed 5 bases, and the junction held 8 bases outside the gene matches. CDR3 length: 15 amino acids. CDR3 region: CASSLAGQPRDEQYF. The CDR3 region has the DNA TGTGCCAGCAGCTTGGCGGGACAGCCCAGGGACGAGCAGTACTTC.

This clone has only a few counts. The chain employs TRBV5-4 and TRBJ1-2; TRBD1 matches 7 bases. Trimming cost V 4 bases and J 3 bases; bases outside gene matches: 3. From germline, CDR1 is SGHNT and CDR2 YYREEE (reference sequence). The CDR3 extends over 13 amino acids. The CDR3 here is CASSPDRDYGYTF. Written as DNA, the CDR3 is TGTGCCAGCAGCCCCGACAGGGACTATGGCTACACCTTC.

A few counts support this clone. The chain is built from TRBV9 and TRBJ1-3; the D gene is possibly TRBD1 (5 bases). The CDR3 sequence is 15 residues long. The V gene's germline CDR1 is SGDLS and CDR2 YYNGEE. V dropped 3 bases and J dropped 1 base, with 11 bases sitting between them. The CDR3, as DNA: TGTGCCAGCAGCGAGACTGGGGGGTCTGGAAACACCATATATTTT. This codes for CASSETGGSGNTIYF.

This chain joins TRBV6-5 and TRBJ2-5, with TRBD1 identical over 10 bases. Germline loops: CDR1 MNHEY, CDR2 SVGAGI. Trimming removed 5 bases from V and 3 bases from J; junction bases left unmatched: 3. The CDR3 contains 14 residues. The CDR3: CASSPGTGEETQYF. Written as DNA, the CDR3 is TGTGCCAGCAGTCCCGGGACAGGGGAAGAGACCCAGTACTTC.

The genes are TRBV28 and TRBJ1-2; a weak D match, TRBD1 (5 bases). Germline-derived CDR1 and CDR2 are MDHEN and SYDVKM. V lost 4 bases and J 3 bases, leaving 9 bases between the germline ends. The CDR3 consists of 13 residues. Written as DNA, the CDR3 is TGTGCCAGCAGTTCCACAGGATACTATGGCTACACCTTC. The encoded protein is CASSSTGYYGYTF.

This clone was counted between two and nine times. The chain links TRBV14 to TRBJ2-1; D is unclear. V dropped 3 bases and J dropped 10 bases, with 10 bases sitting between them. The CDR3 loop spans 12 amino acids. Per the germline V gene, CDR1 is SGHDN and CDR2 is FVKESK. The CDR3 sequence is CASSHSTGEQFF. CDR3 bases: TGTGCCAGCAGCCACTCGACTGGAGAGCAGTTCTTC.

This chain joins TRBV6-5 and TRBJ2-7, with 9 bases lining up with TRBD1. Germline V gives CDR1 MNHEY, CDR2 SVGAGI. Germline trimming cut 2 bases from V and 3 bases from J; bases unmatched to any gene: 8. This CDR3 region has 16 residues. CDR3 sequence: CASSYAGTGTFYEQYF. The CDR3 bases are TGTGCCAGCAGTTACGCCGGGACAGGGACTTTCTACGAGCAGTACTTC.

The V and J genes are TRBV7-9 and TRBJ2-7, with no clear D. Germline CDR1 and CDR2: SEHNR and FQNEAQ (reference sequence). The CDR3 runs to 13 residues. V was clipped by 4 bases and J by 3 bases, with 10 bases between them. The CDR3 loop reads CASSSLALYEQYF. CDR3 nucleotides: TGTGCCAGCAGCTCCCTGGCCCTCTACGAGCAGTACTTC.

This CDR3 is CASSLRLDRGLGANYGYTF. The CDR3 nucleotides read TGTGCCAGCAGTCTGCGGCTCGACAGGGGGTTGGGAGCTAACTATGGCTACACCTTC. This chain joins TRBV27 and TRBJ1-2; 9 bases match TRBD1. The V gene's germline CDR1 is MNHEY and CDR2 SMNVEV (reference sequence). The CDR3 consists of 19 residues. Trimming cost V 5 bases and J 0 bases; bases outside gene matches: 16.

This chain joins TRBV7-2 and TRBJ2-3; 10 bases line up with TRBD1. From germline, CDR1 is SGHTA and CDR2 FQGNSA. Germline trimming cut 6 bases from V and 2 bases from J; bases unmatched to any gene: 8. This CDR3 contains 16 residues. The CDR3, as DNA: TGTGCCAGCAGGGTGTCGGGACAGGGGTTCACAGATACGCAGTATTTT. It translates to CASRVSGQGFTDTQYF.

The chain employs TRBV7-7 and TRBJ2-1; D not resolved. Trimming pared 0 bases from V and 5 bases from J, leaving 8 bases between. Germline loops: CDR1 SSHAT, CDR2 FNYEAQ (reference sequence). The CDR3 has 14 residues. CDR3 sequence reads: CASSLALGHNEQFF. The CDR3 DNA sequence: TGTGCCAGCAGCTTAGCGCTTGGGCACAATGAGCAGTTCTTC.

Details on this clone: Germline and junction disagree at one end, which may indicate a read error. The chain recombines TRBV5-1 with TRBJ2-6; 7 bases agree with TRBD1. Per the germline V gene, CDR1 is SGHRS and CDR2 is YFSETQ. The CDR3 has 17 amino acids. The CDR3 DNA follows: TGCGCCAGCAGCGTCGGGACAGTGGACTCTGGGGCCAACGGCCTGACTTTC. This encodes CASSVGTVDSGANGLTF.

The chain has TRBV30 and TRBJ2-5, with D uncertain. Trimming pared 0 bases from V and 4 bases from J, leaving 6 bases between. The CDR3 is made up of 12 amino acids. Germline V CDR1 and CDR2: GTSNPN, SVGIG (reference sequence). The DNA for the CDR3 is TGTGCCTGGAGTGTACTGCCAGAGACCCAGTACTTC. Translated: CAWSVLPETQYF.

The chain links TRBV5-1 to TRBJ2-1, with 7 nucleotides matching TRBD2. Per germline, CDR1 SGHRS and CDR2 YFSETQ. The ends lost 0 bases at V and 6 bases at J; junction bases unmatched: 3. The CDR3 extends over 14 amino acids. Here the CDR3 DNA reads TGCGCCAGCAGCTTGGAAGCGGGGCGCAATGAGCAGTTCTTC. It translates to CASSLEAGRNEQFF.

This clone was found a few times. In DNA form, the CDR3 reads TGTGCCAGCATCCTAGACAGGATTGGGAATCAGCCCCAGCATTTT. This codes for CASILDRIGNQPQHF. V usage is TRBV6-1 and J usage is TRBJ1-5; possibly TRBD1 for D (6 bases). Germline CDR1 is MNHNS and CDR2 is SASEGT. V lost 7 bases, J lost 4 bases, and 17 bases lay in between. There are 15 residues in the CDR3.

V usage is TRBV5-1 and J usage is TRBJ1-1; D perhaps matches TRBD1 (5 bases). Germline V gene data show CDR1 as SGHRS and CDR2 as YFSETQ. The CDR3 length is 14 residues. V lost 4 bases and J lost 0, with 10 bases in between. In nucleotides, the CDR3 is TGCGCCAGCAGCCAAACAGGTATGAACACTGAAGCTTTCTTT. Its translation: CASSQTGMNTEAFF.

This clone was counted once. The chain carries TRBV28 and TRBJ1-1; D remains ambiguous. Trimming pared 5 bases from V and 10 bases from J, leaving 11 bases between. This CDR3 is 11 amino acids long. Per germline, CDR1 MDHEN and CDR2 SYDVKM. The CDR3 nucleotides read TGTGCCAGCAGTCGAGTATCCGGAGCTTTCTTT. Protein sequence: CASSRVSGAFF.

The chain employs TRBV19 and TRBJ2-7; TRBD1 matches at 7 bases. CDR3 size: 13 residues. V shed 4 bases, J shed 2 bases, and the junction held 2 bases outside the gene matches. Germline CDR1 is LNHDA and CDR2 is SQIVND (reference sequence). The CDR3 is CASSRGTAYEQYF. DNA for the CDR3: TGTGCCAGTAGTAGGGGGACAGCCTACGAGCAGTACTTC. Variable domain in full (rest from reference TRBV19 and TRBJ2-7): DGGITQSPKYLFRKEGQNVTLSCEQNLNHDAMYWYRQDPGQGLRLIYYSQIVNDFQKGDIAEGYSVSREKKESFPLTVTSAQKNPTAFYLCASSRGTAYEQYFGPGTRLTVT.

The chain combines TRBV29-1 with TRBJ1-3, with a weak D call TRBD1 (5 bases). The length of the CDR3 is 14 residues. Trimming cost V 4 bases and J 0 bases, with 10 bases left between them. From germline, CDR1 is SQVTM and CDR2 ANQGSEA. CDR3 protein: CSVGPGGSGNTIYF. CDR3 DNA: TGCAGCGTTGGGCCGGGGGGCTCTGGAAACACCATATATTTT.

V usage is TRBV6-5 and J usage is TRBJ2-1, with a weak D call TRBD1 (6 bases). The CDR3 has 13 amino acids. The V gene's germline CDR1 is MNHEY and CDR2 SVGAGI. CDR3 bases: TGTGTCGCGAGGGGGTCCTTCTACAATGAGCAGTTCTTC. It yields the protein CVARGSFYNEQFF.

This rearrangement joins TRBV11-3 to TRBJ2-7; a possible D gene is TRBD2 (6 bases). CDR1 and CDR2 (germline): SGHNT, YENEEA. The CDR3 extends over 14 amino acids. V was trimmed by 5 bases and J by 5 bases, leaving 16 bases between them. The CDR3, as DNA: TGTGCCAGCAGCCCCGGGACTCCCGAACACGAGCAGTACTTC. It codes for CASSPGTPEHEQYF.